These T cell receptor beta chains were read from a single sample in a study of CD8+ T cells in alopecia areata. The repertoire was sequenced with immunoSEQ multiplex PCR; TCRdb's copy has only in-frame clones and lacks some. The data hold about 200,000 clones, with less than 65% observed a single time. Sequences were derived from CD4+ T cells sorted from blood, sampled at week 4, from a patient treated with tofacitinib. The receptors come from a human donor with alopecia areata. Each CDR3 is given with its conserved first and last residue. D genes are given only for firm matches. Rows give clone size only sometimes, using once, few, many, or a class for an expanded clone.

j_call d_call cdr3_length clone_size v_call cdr3_nt cdr3_aa
TRBJ1-5 - 15 - TRBV23-1 TGCGCCAGCAGTCTAGGAGGGAGGCTGGATCAGCCCCAGCATTTT CASSLGGRLDQPQHF
TRBJ2-3 - 12 - TRBV14 TGTGCCAGCAGCCGTAGGAGAGATACGCAGTATTTT CASSRRRDTQYF
TRBJ1-5 - 15 - TRBV30 TGTGCCTGGAGTCCGGAGGCGTGGGGCAATCAGCCCCAGCATTTT CAWSPEAWGNQPQHF
TRBJ2-7 - 15 - TRBV4-3 TGCGCCAGCAGCTCCCGCCCGGACCACTCCTACGAGCAGTACTTC CASSSRPDHSYEQYF
TRBJ1-1 - 13 - TRBV30 TGTGCCTGGAGTGCCTTTATCGGCACTGAAGCTTTCTTT CAWSAFIGTEAFF
TRBJ1-1 - 12 - TRBV11-2 TGTGCCAGCAGCTTGATTAACACTGAAGCTTTCTTT CASSLINTEAFF
TRBJ2-1 TRBD1 15 - TRBV5-5 TGTGCCAGCAGCGCGGGACAGGGGCCTTACAATGAGCAGTTCTTC CASSAGQGPYNEQFF
TRBJ2-3 - 15 - TRBV30 TGTGCCTGGAGTGAGGGACTTAGTTCCACAGATACGCAGTATTTT CAWSEGLSSTDTQYF
TRBJ2-2 TRBD1 15 - TRBV4-3 TGCGCCAGCAGCCAACACAGGGGAGTGACCGGGGAGCTGTTTTTT CASSQHRGVTGELFF
TRBJ1-1 TRBD1 15 - TRBV29-1 TGCAGCGCAAGACAGGGGGCCCGGGGGAACACTGAAGCTTTCTTT CSARQGARGNTEAFF
TRBJ1-6 - 14 - TRBV10-3 TGTGCCATCAGAGGACAGTCGGACTATTCACCCCTCCACTTT CAIRGQSDYSPLHF
TRBJ2-5 TRBD2 16 - TRBV29-1 TGCAGCGTTGACGGGCGCCTAGCGGGGGGCGCACAGACCCAGTACTTC CSVDGRLAGGAQTQYF
TRBJ2-3 - 9 - TRBV29-1 TGCAGCGTTGAAGATACGCAGTATTTT CSVEDTQYF
TRBJ2-2 - 13 - TRBV29-1 TGCAGCGTTGAAGATCTGGGGGCCGGGGAGCTGTTTTTT CSVEDLGAGELFF
TRBJ1-1 - 12 - TRBV28 TGTGCCAGCACCCGGACGGGCGGGGGAGCTTTCTTT CASTRTGGGAFF
TRBJ1-2 - 13 - TRBV30 TGTGCCTGGAGAGAAGGGGCCTCCTATGGCTACACCTTC CAWREGASYGYTF
TRBJ2-3 - 15 - TRBV4-1 TGCGCCAGCAGACCAATCGGGGGACGCACAGATACGCAGTATTTT CASRPIGGRTDTQYF
TRBJ1-1 - 14 - TRBV30 TGTGCCTGGAGCCGGACAGCTACGAACACTGAAGCTTTCTTT CAWSRTATNTEAFF
TRBJ1-1 - 14 - TRBV21-1 TGTGCCAGCACCAAGGGCAAAGGAGGCACTGAAGCTTTCTTT CASTKGKGGTEAFF
TRBJ2-5 - 16 - TRBV7-9 TGTGCCAGCAGCGGACGACATTTAGGCTACCAAGAGACCCAGTACTTC CASSGRHLGYQETQYF
TRBJ2-7 - 11 - TRBV30 TGTGCCGGGGTCGGGGGTCGCGAGCAGTACTTC CAGVGGREQYF
TRBJ1-1 - 13 once TRBV30 TGTGCCTGGAGTGTAAGGCCAGTCTCTGAAGCTTTCTTT CAWSVRPVSEAFF
TRBJ2-5 TRBD2 14 - TRBV4-3 TGCGCCAGCAGCCCAGGGACTAGGTCGGAGACCCAGTACTTC CASSPGTRSETQYF
TRBJ2-5 - 15 - TRBV9 TGTGCCAGCAGCGACGGACCCGGGGAACAAGAGACCCAGTACTTC CASSDGPGEQETQYF
TRBJ2-1 TRBD2 16 few TRBV5-6 TGTGCCAGCAGCCAAATAGCGGGGGGAACCTACAATGAGCAGTTCTTC CASSQIAGGTYNEQFF
TRBJ2-1 - 15 - TRBV2 TGTGCCAGCAGTGTTGGCGGGGGCTTGTTGAATGAGCAGTTCTTC CASSVGGGLLNEQFF
TRBJ2-7 - 12 once TRBV7-2 TGTGCCAGCAGCCGCCCTTTAGGCGAGCAGTACTTC CASSRPLGEQYF
TRBJ2-2 - 13 - TRBV11-3 TGTGCCAGCAGCCCGCGGGACACCGGGGAGCTGTTTTTT CASSPRDTGELFF
TRBJ1-1 - 12 once TRBV7-2 TGTGCCAGCAGCGCCCATATTGCGGACGGAGCTTTT CASSAHIADGAF
TRBJ2-3 - 15 - TRBV9 TGTGCCAGCAGCTTGCGCGGGGCAGGTACAGATACGCAGTATTTT CASSLRGAGTDTQYF
TRBJ2-6 - 14 - TRBV29-1 TGCAGCGTCAAGAGGGGGGCTGGGGCCAACGTCCTGACTTTC CSVKRGAGANVLTF
TRBJ2-5 - 12 - TRBV6-6 TGTGCCAGCAGTTATTACGGAGAGACCCAGTACTTC CASSYYGETQYF
TRBJ2-3 - 14 - TRBV11-2 TGTGCCAGCAGCTTAGATGTAGACGATGGCCACCGGTATTTT CASSLDVDDGHRYF
TRBJ2-3 - 13 - TRBV6-5 TGTGCCAGCAGATCTCCCACTGGAGATACGCGGTATTTT CASRSPTGDTRYF
TRBJ2-6 TRBD2 17 - TRBV5-1 TGCGCCAGCAGCTGGACTAGCGGAAGCTCTGGGGCCAACGTCCTGACTTTC CASSWTSGSSGANVLTF
TRBJ2-5 - 14 - TRBV7-9 TGTGCCAGCAGCTTACCGACTAGTACGGAGACCCAGTACTTC CASSLPTSTETQYF
TRBJ1-1 - 14 many TRBV6-6 TGTGCCAGCAGTTACGGGGAAGGGGGCACTGAAGCTTTCTTT CASSYGEGGTEAFF
TRBJ1-1 TRBD1 15 few TRBV4-3 TGCGCCAGCAGCCCCCAGGGGGGTCTGAACACTGAAGCTTTCTTT CASSPQGGLNTEAFF
TRBJ2-5 - 15 once TRBV2 TGTGCCAGCAGTGAAGCCGGTCCTAAGGGGGAGACCCAGTACTTC CASSEAGPKGETQYF
TRBJ2-2 - 16 - TRBV5-1 TGCGCCAGCAGCCTAGGATTGGGGGCGTACACCGGGGAGCTGTTTTTT CASSLGLGAYTGELFF
TRBJ2-7 TRBD2 15 - TRBV5-1 TGCGCCAGCAGCTTGGCTAGCGGGGTCTCCTACGAGCAGTACTTC CASSLASGVSYEQYF
TRBJ1-1 - 14 - TRBV7-6 TGTGCCAGCAGCCTGCAGGATGCCAGGACTGAAGCTTTCTTT CASSLQDARTEAFF
TRBJ1-2 - 12 - TRBV27 TGTGCCAGCAGCACGAGGGGCGGGGGCTACACCTTC CASSTRGGGYTF
TRBJ2-2 - 15 - TRBV5-1 TGCGCCAGCAGCTTTGGGGCAGTGGACACCGGGGAGCTGTTTTTT CASSFGAVDTGELFF